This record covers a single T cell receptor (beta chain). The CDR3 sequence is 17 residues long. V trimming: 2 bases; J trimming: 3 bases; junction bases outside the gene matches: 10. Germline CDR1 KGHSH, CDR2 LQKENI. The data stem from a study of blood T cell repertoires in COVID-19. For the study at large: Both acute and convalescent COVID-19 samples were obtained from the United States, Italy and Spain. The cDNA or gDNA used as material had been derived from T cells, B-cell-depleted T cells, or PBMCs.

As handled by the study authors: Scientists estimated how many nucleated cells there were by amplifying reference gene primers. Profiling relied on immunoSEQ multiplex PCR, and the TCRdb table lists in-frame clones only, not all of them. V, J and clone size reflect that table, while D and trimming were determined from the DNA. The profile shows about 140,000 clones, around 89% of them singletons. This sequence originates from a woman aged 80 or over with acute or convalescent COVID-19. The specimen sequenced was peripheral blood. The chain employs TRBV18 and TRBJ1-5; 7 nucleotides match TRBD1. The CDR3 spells CASSPNRGKGDNQPQHF. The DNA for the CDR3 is TGTGCCAGCTCACCAAACAGGGGAAAGGGGGACAATCAGCCCCAGCATTTT.